A selection of T cell receptor beta chains follows, all from one sample in a study of T cells in Graves' hyperthyroidism and ophthalmopathy. TCRdb called the multiplex PCR reads again in MiXCR, with one record for every CDR3 protein. This sample has hundreds of thousands of distinct CDR3 sequences, with around 22% found just once. Sequencing was performed on blood. Receptors were obtained from a woman aged 25 to 39 with Graves' ophthalmopathy. Each CDR3 is given with its conserved first and last residue. D genes are given only for firm matches. Not every row has a clone size; where given, it reads once, few, many or a size class.

cdr3_nt: TGTGCCAGCAGTGAGTCGTCGGGGAATGCCAAAAACATTCAGTACTTC; cdr3_aa: CASSESSGNAKNIQYF; v_call: TRBV25-1; j_call: TRBJ2-4; d_call: .; clone_size: .
cdr3_nt: TGTGCCAGCTCACCACGAGGTTTAGAGGAGACCCAGTACTTC; cdr3_aa: CASSPRGLEETQYF; v_call: TRBV18; j_call: TRBJ2-5; d_call: .; clone_size: .
cdr3_nt: TGTGCCAGTAGTATGGCTCGGGATCAGCCCCAGCATTTT; cdr3_aa: CASSMARDQPQHF; v_call: TRBV19; j_call: TRBJ1-5; d_call: .; clone_size: many
cdr3_nt: TGTGCCAGCAGTCGCGGGACAGGGGCTTGGGAGCAGTACTTC; cdr3_aa: CASSRGTGAWEQYF; v_call: TRBV12-3/TRBV12-4; j_call: TRBJ2-7; d_call: TRBD1; clone_size: many
cdr3_nt: TGTGCCAGCAGTTTTCCAGGGGGGCATCAGCCCCAGCATTTT; cdr3_aa: CASSFPGGHQPQHF; v_call: TRBV12-3/TRBV12-4; j_call: TRBJ1-5; d_call: TRBD1; clone_size: many
cdr3_nt: TGTGCCAGCAGTAGAGGGAGAGGGAGCACAGATACGCAGTATTTT; cdr3_aa: CASSRGRGSTDTQYF; v_call: TRBV28; j_call: TRBJ2-3; d_call: .; clone_size: .
cdr3_nt: TGCAGTGCTAGAGATAGCGGAGGAGAAGCCTACGAGCAGTACTTC; cdr3_aa: CSARDSGGEAYEQYF; v_call: TRBV20-1; j_call: TRBJ2-7; d_call: .; clone_size: many
cdr3_nt: TGTGCCAGCAGTTTTCGAGGGTACAATCGGCCCCAGCATTTT; cdr3_aa: CASSFRGYNRPQHF; v_call: TRBV12-3/TRBV12-4; j_call: TRBJ1-5; d_call: .; clone_size: few
cdr3_nt: TGCAGTGCTAGAGGCCTGACAGAGGGGAACACTGAAGCCTTCTTT; cdr3_aa: CSARGLTEGNTEAFF; v_call: TRBV20-1; j_call: TRBJ1-1; d_call: .; clone_size: many
cdr3_nt: TGTGCCAGCAGTTACTCGGCTGGAGAAGCTTTCTTT; cdr3_aa: CASSYSAGEAFF; v_call: TRBV6-2/TRBV6-3; j_call: TRBJ1-1; d_call: .; clone_size: many
cdr3_nt: TGCGCCAGCAGCTTGGGGGCGTTTCAGCCCCAGCATTTT; cdr3_aa: CASSLGAFQPQHF; v_call: TRBV5-1; j_call: TRBJ1-5; d_call: .; clone_size: .
cdr3_nt: TGTGCCAGCAGTAACAGGCGCTCTGAAGCTTTCTTT; cdr3_aa: CASSNRRSEAFF; v_call: TRBV28; j_call: TRBJ1-1; d_call: .; clone_size: many
cdr3_nt: TGTGCCAGCAGCGGGCCAGGGACGAACACCGGGGAGCTGTTTTTT; cdr3_aa: CASSGPGTNTGELFF; v_call: TRBV7-9; j_call: TRBJ2-2; d_call: .; clone_size: few
cdr3_nt: TGTGCCAGCAGTAAGGACAGCTATGAAGCTTTCTTT; cdr3_aa: CASSKDSYEAFF; v_call: TRBV2; j_call: TRBJ1-1; d_call: .; clone_size: once
cdr3_nt: TGTGCCAGTAGTATCCGGGACACCTATAACTATGGCTACACCTTC; cdr3_aa: CASSIRDTYNYGYTF; v_call: TRBV19; j_call: TRBJ1-2; d_call: .; clone_size: .
cdr3_nt: TGTGCCAGCAGTGTCGTGACAGGGGGAAATCAGCCCCAGCATTTT; cdr3_aa: CASSVVTGGNQPQHF; v_call: TRBV6-1; j_call: TRBJ1-5; d_call: TRBD1; clone_size: .
cdr3_nt: TGTGCCAGCAGTGATAGCCCCTTACTAGCTACCCAGTACTTC; cdr3_aa: CASSDSPLLATQYF; v_call: TRBV6-1; j_call: TRBJ2-5; d_call: .; clone_size: many
cdr3_nt: TGTGCCAGCAGCACCGGATTACTCTACGAGCAGTACTTC; cdr3_aa: CASSTGLLYEQYF; v_call: TRBV12-3/TRBV12-4; j_call: TRBJ2-7; d_call: .; clone_size: many
cdr3_nt: TGTGCCAGCAGGGCCGACAGGGGGGGGACTGAAGCTTGCTTT; cdr3_aa: CASRADRGGTEACF; v_call: TRBV2; j_call: TRBJ1-1; d_call: TRBD1; clone_size: .
cdr3_nt: TGCAGCGTTGGAACGGCCTATGTCTACACCTTC; cdr3_aa: CSVGTAYVYTF; v_call: TRBV29-1; j_call: TRBJ1-2; d_call: .; clone_size: .
cdr3_nt: TGCAGTGCTGGACAAGGACAGGGGAGCCGAGCTTTCTTT; cdr3_aa: CSAGQGQGSRAFF; v_call: TRBV20-1; j_call: TRBJ1-1; d_call: TRBD1; clone_size: many
cdr3_nt: TGCGCCAGCAGCTTGGTTTCGGGGGGGCCGGAGACCCAGTACTTC; cdr3_aa: CASSLVSGGPETQYF; v_call: TRBV5-1; j_call: TRBJ2-5; d_call: TRBD2; clone_size: many
cdr3_nt: TGTGCCAGCAGACCAACCAGGGTAGCTAACTATGGCTACACCTTC; cdr3_aa: CASRPTRVANYGYTF; v_call: TRBV28; j_call: TRBJ1-2; d_call: .; clone_size: few
cdr3_nt: TGTGCCAGCAGTGAACAGAGCTCTGGAAACACCATATATTTT; cdr3_aa: CASSEQSSGNTIYF; v_call: TRBV2; j_call: TRBJ1-3; d_call: .; clone_size: .
cdr3_nt: TGTGCCAGCAGCTTAGTCTTCGGACAGGGACTTTACTACGAGCAGTACTTC; cdr3_aa: CASSLVFGQGLYYEQYF; v_call: TRBV11-2; j_call: TRBJ2-7; d_call: TRBD1; clone_size: many
cdr3_nt: TGTGCAAGCGAGGACTACAATCAGCCCCAGCATTTT; cdr3_aa: CASEDYNQPQHF; v_call: TRBV30; j_call: TRBJ1-5; d_call: .; clone_size: .